Listed here are 9 T cell receptor beta chains from one sample, sequenced in a study of control samples from healthy donors and cancer patients. Profiling relied on immunoSEQ multiplex PCR, and the TCRdb table lists in-frame clones only, not all of them. In the table there are around 110,000 clones, 75% to 90% of which are singletons. Source material: PBMCs. The receptor source for this set is a woman between 50 and 59 years old with colorectal cancer.

CDR3 loop: CASGLIATNEKLFF. In DNA, the CDR3 is TGTGCTAGTGGATTAATTGCAACTAATGAAAAACTGTTTTTT. V gene TRBV12-5 combines with J gene TRBJ1-4, with D hard to call. The CDR3 is 14 amino acids. The V end was cut by 6 bases, the J end by 0 bases, with 8 bases between. The germline gives CDR1 LGHNT, CDR2 FRNRAP.

The chain uses TRBV19 and TRBJ2-7; 14 nucleotides line up with TRBD2. Germline values: CDR1 LNHDA, CDR2 SQIVND (reference sequence). V lost 5 bases to trimming and J lost 2 bases; unmatched junction nucleotides: 11. This CDR3 is built from 18 residues. The CDR3 here is CASSPYPRLAGGTYEQYF. The CDR3 nucleotides are TGTGCCAGTAGTCCCTACCCACGACTAGCGGGGGGGACCTACGAGCAGTACTTC. Using reference TRBV19 and TRBJ2-7 for the parts outside the CDR3, the full variable domain is DGGITQSPKYLFRKEGQNVTLSCEQNLNHDAMYWYRQDPGQGLRLIYYSQIVNDFQKGDIAEGYSVSREKKESFPLTVTSAQKNPTAFYLCASSPYPRLAGGTYEQYFGPGTRLTVT.

The V gene is TRBV16, the J gene TRBJ1-1, with 9 nucleotides matching TRBD1. The CDR3 has 15 residues. The germline CDR1 and CDR2 sequences are KGHSY and FQNENV. After removal of 5 bases from V and 1 base from J, the junction contained 5 bases not matched to a gene. The DNA for the CDR3 is TGTGCCAGCAGCTATAGGGGACAGGGGAACACTGAAGCTTTCTTT. Residues: CASSYRGQGNTEAFF.

The chain is built from TRBV11-2 and TRBJ1-2; D is perhaps TRBD1 (5 bases). This CDR3 comprises 16 residues. The ends were cut back, 1 base at V and 2 bases at J, with 14 bases in the middle. Per the germline V gene, CDR1 is SGHAT and CDR2 is FQNNGV. The CDR3 loop is CASSLVVSAGNYGYTF. CDR3 nucleotides: TGTGCCAGCAGCTTAGTGGTTTCGGCAGGGAACTATGGCTACACCTTC.

The table lists this clone with a few counts. The V gene is TRBV11-2, the J gene TRBJ2-1; TRBD1 aligns across 8 bases. V shed 4 bases and J 0 bases; nucleotides not matched to a gene: 2. Germline loops: CDR1 SGHAT, CDR2 FQNNGV. This CDR3 spans 15 amino acids. The CDR3 sequence: CASSWDRSSYNEQFF. Here the CDR3 DNA reads TGTGCCAGCAGCTGGGACAGGAGCTCCTACAATGAGCAGTTCTTC.

This chain uses TRBV29-1 with TRBJ2-5, with D possibly TRBD2 on 6 matching bases. This CDR3 contains 13 residues. The V gene's germline CDR1 is SQVTM and CDR2 ANQGSEA. Trimming took 5 bases from V and 5 from J, leaving 15 bases between them. DNA for the CDR3: TGCAGCGTTCTTTGGCGGGGTGGGGAGACCCAGTACTTC. It encodes CSVLWRGGETQYF.

This chain links TRBV28 with TRBJ2-5, with D possibly TRBD1 on 5 matching bases. The V gene lost 3 bases and the J gene lost 2 bases, with 10 bases spanning the gap. CDR1 is MDHEN, CDR2 SYDVKM, per germline. The CDR3 sequence is 14 residues long. The CDR3 loop reads CASSFQGLQETQYF. The CDR3 nucleotides read TGTGCCAGCAGTTTTCAGGGTCTTCAAGAGACCCAGTACTTC.

A single count supports this clone. The chain joins TRBV5-4 to TRBJ2-5; D may be TRBD1 or TRBD2 (6 bases each). The CDR3 covers 16 residues. Germline CDR1 reads SGHNT; CDR2 reads YYREEE (reference sequence). The V end was cut by 2 bases, the J end by 7 bases, with 21 bases between. The CDR3 sequence: CASSFSLLGGRVTQYF. CDR3 nucleotide sequence: TGTGCCAGCAGCTTTTCGTTACTGGGGGGCCGGGTGACCCAGTACTTC.

This chain links TRBV3-1 (or the pseudogene TRBV3-2) with TRBJ2-7, with 8 nucleotides matching TRBD2. Germline V gene lookup returns CDR1 LGHDT and CDR2 YNNKEL (reference sequence). Trimming at V came to 1 base and at J to 7 bases, leaving 18 bases not matched to a gene. This CDR3 has 18 residues. CDR3 sequence: CASSQVSELAGRIREQYF. For the CDR3, the DNA is TGTGCCAGCAGCCAAGTGTCTGAGCTAGCGGGCCGGATTAGGGAGCAGTACTTC.